A single T cell receptor (beta chain) is shown here with its context. No antigen is known for it. This entry is derived from a study of T cell responses to AZD1222 COVID-19 vaccine. Profiled with immunoSEQ multiplex PCR; TCRdb holds only in-frame clones, not every one. The sample lists 150,000 to 200,000 clones, 90% occurring once. CDR1 and CDR2 (germline): SGHRS, YFSETQ. CDR3 length: 16 amino acids. V lost 2 bases, J lost 0 bases, and 14 bases lay in between. Study results and limitations: Only six or seven AZD1222 recipients tested seropositive at baseline. Receipt of two AZD1222 doses was followed by a rise in Spike-specific TCR breadth and depth.

This TCR was sampled from an adult who received the MenACWY meningococcal vaccine as a control. The sample consisted of peripheral blood, taken 28 days after the second dose of the MenACWY control vaccine. The gene calls are TRBV5-1 and TRBJ1-1, with D perhaps TRBD1 (6 bases). CDR3 nucleotide sequence: TGCGCCAGCAGCTTACCCGGGACATTTATGAACACTGAAGCTTTCTTT. Translation gives CASSLPGTFMNTEAFF.